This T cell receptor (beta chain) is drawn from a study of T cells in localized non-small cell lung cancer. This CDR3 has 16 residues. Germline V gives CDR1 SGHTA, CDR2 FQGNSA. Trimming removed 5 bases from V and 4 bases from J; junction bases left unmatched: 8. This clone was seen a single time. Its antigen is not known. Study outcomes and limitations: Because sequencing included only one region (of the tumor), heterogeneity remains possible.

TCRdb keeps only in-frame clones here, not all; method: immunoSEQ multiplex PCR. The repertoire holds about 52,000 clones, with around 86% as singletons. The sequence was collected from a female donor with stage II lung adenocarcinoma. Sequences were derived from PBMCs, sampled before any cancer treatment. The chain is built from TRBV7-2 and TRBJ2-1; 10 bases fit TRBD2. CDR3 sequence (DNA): TGTGCCAGCAGCGGCCCGGAGCGGGGGGGTTACAATGAGCAGTTCTTC. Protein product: CASSGPERGGYNEQFF.